This T cell receptor beta chain was recovered during a study of T cells in women clearing cervical HPV infection (dated by TCRdb to the late 2010s). Regarding the complete study: The cases were about two dozen women with histologically confirmed HPV16-related CIN3 or worse, and 2 of those women had invasive cancers. An exploratory proof-of-principle case-control study, nested within the Guanacaste HPV Natural History Study in Costa Rica, was conducted to compare TCR repertoires across cervical HPV16 outcomes. In the parent cohort, around 9,900 women aged 18 or older were enrolled in Guanacaste, Costa Rica, during about 1993 to 1995 and then followed for around seven years. Five blinded duplicates per group were added as quality controls, so that approximately 60 samples were obtained: roughly 50 participants and approximately 10 replicates. Median age was approximately 30 years in cases versus 38 in controls, and baseline characteristics did not differ significantly. Cases and controls were matched on year of sample collection and on age within five years. Among cases, blood sampling occurred a median of about 150 days after lesion detection, with an interquartile range of about 85 to 200 days. Since only a few of the women had HLA typing available, the possibility that HLA type was acting as a confounder could not be ruled out. Controls were 25 or so women whose single incident HPV16 infection cleared within 12 months without precancer or cancer developing. Blood from cases was collected at the visit where the lesion was first found, while blood from controls was collected once the infection could no longer be detected.

The germline V gene (reference sequence) yields PRHDT for CDR1 and FYEKMQ for CDR2. Clipping removes 5 bases from V and 4 bases from J, with 10 as the unmatched junction base count. The CDR3 holds 15 amino acids from the cysteine to the phenylalanine. The DNA shown is the part of the CDR3 that was read: 36 bases, in frame from base 1. Every participant had a single incident cervical HPV16 infection, and prevalent HPV16 infections were excluded. Cervical HPV DNA was detected by MY09/MY11 PCR and genotyped by dot-blot hybridization. Roughly 16 mL of heparinized blood were centrifuged, and the buffy coat was split into aliquots, frozen at -30 degrees C, and then kept at -80 degrees C. Genomic DNA was extracted from buffy coat specimens using QIAGEN kits. Turning to this clone: The clone's antigen remains unknown. The sequenced fragment ends 3 residues before the CDR3 boundary, so the rest is inferred from the germline J gene.

Broader findings and caveats from the paper: Whether associations preceded infection or resulted from infection could not be shown with the cross-sectional design, and effector/memory subsets and HPV-specific T cells were not isolated. Across sequencing depths, CIN3+ cases showed significantly higher TCR repertoire richness than controls, but evenness did not differ between the groups. Lower TRBV6-7 relative abundance was observed in cases than in controls (approximately 0.1% versus 0.16%; Bonferroni P = 0.0008). Random forest classifiers combining richness and V gene abundances distinguished cases from controls with an estimated AUC of less than 0.9. Because the number of T cells per sample was unknown, the richness differences could reflect varying T-cell content rather than repertoire biology.

The immunoSEQ assay used multiplex PCR to amplify TCR beta CDR3 regions from an average of approximately 1,300 ng of genomic DNA per sample. The assay corrected primer bias using a complete synthetic TCR repertoire to establish an amplification baseline. The amplicons were sequenced on the Illumina platform. The original pipeline was this. Error correction of the sequences involved clustering with frequency ratios plus a modified nearest-neighbor algorithm, after which the sequences were analyzed in the immunoSEQ Analyzer using IMGT gene definitions. TCR richness and evenness were averaged over 20 rarefaction repeats at each rarefaction depth, excluding samples with fewer sequences than the depth. V, D and J gene relative abundances were compared between groups with Wilcoxon rank sum tests, applying FDR correction. For the blinded duplicates, the intraclass correlation was 90% to 97% for TCR richness and averaged 76.4% across roughly 69 gene segments. Not all clones reach the TCRdb copy of this immuneACCESS table, which keeps in-frame sequences only. Checked studies attribute under half of the gap to unresolved V genes and leave the rest unexplained. The V and J calls and clone size were taken over from that table, and D and trimming were inferred from the DNA. For this sample, the table gives about 12,000 clones. About a tenth of the sample is taken by the ten largest.

Sample: blood buffy coat. The TCR sequence derives from a woman aged 18 to 69 with a cervical HPV16 infection that either progressed to CIN3+ or cleared (not recorded which). In this chain, TRBV13 is recombined with TRBJ1-1; 7 junctional bases match TRBD1. CDR3 protein: CASSPQQGRGTEAFF. CDR3 bases read: TGTGCCAGCAGCCCCCAACAGGGGAGAGGCACTGAA.